One sample yielded the 5 T cell receptor beta chains listed below, sequenced in a study of response to subunit inactivated influenza vaccine. TCRdb re-derived calls from the RT-PCR reads in MiXCR, one entry per CDR3 protein. The sample has approximately 500,000 distinct CDR3 sequences, roughly a quarter seen once. The same specimen was also included in a second study, on T cells expressing NK-cell markers. That work adds: What made the TCR beta cDNA was 5'RACE template switching with UMIs.

This specimen consisted of CD4+ T cells sorted from PBMCs, obtained 12 days after vaccination. The receptors come from a middle-aged man who received an inactivated influenza vaccine.

This clonotype was recorded at least ten times. V gene TRBV20-1 combines with J gene TRBJ2-1; TRBD2 agrees at 8 bases. This CDR3 is built from 15 residues. The V segment lost 0 bases and the J segment 3 bases; nucleotides outside the gene matches: 4. Germline values: CDR1 DFQATT, CDR2 SNEGSKA (reference sequence). This chain's CDR3 is CSAREASGFYNEQFF. The CDR3 region has the DNA TGCAGTGCTAGAGAAGCTAGCGGGTTCTACAATGAGCAGTTCTTC.

The rearrangement joins TRBV20-1 to TRBJ1-5; D unresolved. The length of the CDR3 is 16 residues. Germline V lookup: CDR1 DFQATT, CDR2 SNEGSKA (reference sequence). The V end lost 0 bases, the J end lost 5 bases, and 17 bases lay between the germline ends. In nucleotides, the CDR3 is TGCAGTGCTAGAGATGGTAAAATGGGCGCAGATCAGCCCCAGCATTTT. Encoded protein: CSARDGKMGADQPQHF.

This clonotype was seen a handful of times. The V gene is TRBV15, the J gene TRBJ2-5; a possible D gene is TRBD1 (6 bases). Per germline, CDR1 LNHNV and CDR2 YYDKDF (reference sequence). The length of the CDR3 is 13 residues. V was clipped by 5 bases and J by 4 bases, with 11 bases between them. The DNA of the CDR3 is TGTGCCACCAGCCCAGGGGTCCGAGAGACCCAGTACTTC. As protein: CATSPGVRETQYF.

The J gene is TRBJ1-1, the V gene TRBV20-1; 8 bases line up with TRBD1. V lost 4 bases, J lost 5 bases, and 9 bases stayed unmatched. This CDR3 is 14 amino acids long. CDR1 and CDR2 (germline): DFQATT, SNEGSKA (reference sequence). For the CDR3, the DNA is TGCAGTGCTACGGGACAGGATTTGCTAACTGAAGCTTTCTTT. It specifies CSATGQDLLTEAFF.

The rearrangement uses TRBV19 and TRBJ1-4; no reliable D call. Trimming removed 3 bases from V and 7 bases from J, with 6 bases in between. The CDR3 consists of 12 residues. Per the germline V gene, CDR1 is LNHDA and CDR2 is SQIVND (reference sequence). Here the CDR3 DNA reads TGTGCCAGTAGTATCGTGGGTGAAAAACTGTTTTTT. Encoded protein: CASSIVGEKLFF. The entire variable domain, with the rest obtained from reference TRBV19 and TRBJ1-4, is as follows: DGGITQSPKYLFRKEGQNVTLSCEQNLNHDAMYWYRQDPGQGLRLIYYSQIVNDFQKGDIAEGYSVSREKKESFPLTVTSAQKNPTAFYLCASSIVGEKLFFGSGTQLSVL.